One and the same sample provided the 7 T cell receptor beta chains below, sequenced in a study of vaccination and CD4 T cells after COVID-19. Treatment described: roughly 11-day PBMC culture with coronavirus spike peptide pools or control peptides (ViraFEST assay). No antigen has been identified for these receptors. Once obtained from cultured CD4+ T cells, the DNA was sequenced using the Oncomine TCR Beta short-read assay. MiXCR, run by TCRdb on the PCR reads, gives a single entry per CDR3 protein. The sample yields around 13,000 distinct CDR3 sequences, 25% to 35% seen once. Source: CD4+ T cells from blood, cultured in vitro, taken after SARS-CoV-2 vaccination. The receptors were sampled from a human donor who had recovered from COVID-19.

The chain joins TRBV7-2 to TRBJ1-5; tentative D call: TRBD1 (6 bases). Germline-derived CDR1 and CDR2 are SGHTA and FQGNSA. This CDR3 has 14 amino acids. Trimming pared 1 base from V and 4 bases from J, leaving 8 bases between. In DNA form, the CDR3 reads TGTGCCAGCAGCTTAGGTACAGGGAATCAGCCCCAGCATTTT. Its translation is CASSLGTGNQPQHF.

This clonotype has only a few counts. The genes are TRBV7-2 and TRBJ1-1, with TRBD1 matching 7 bases. Trimming took 4 bases from V and 0 from J; bases not matched to a gene: 5. The CDR3 is 15 residues long. Germline assignment: CDR1 SGHTA and CDR2 FQGNSA. Written as DNA, the CDR3 is TGTGCCAGCAGCTGGGGGGGGACAGTGAACACTGAAGCTTTCTTT. This sequence encodes CASSWGGTVNTEAFF.

This clonotype is labeled medium-sized (0.01 to 0.1%). The V gene is TRBV20-1, the J gene TRBJ2-1; 11 positions match TRBD2. V shed 6 bases, J shed 6 bases, and the junction held 7 bases outside the gene matches. CDR3 length: 14 residues. Germline lookup yields CDR1 DFQATT and CDR2 SNEGSKA (reference sequence). The CDR3 DNA reads TGCAGTGCCTCTAGCGGGAGGCTGGCCAATGAGCAGTTCTTC. It is translated as CSASSGRLANEQFF.

For this clonotype: Relative to the germline gene, one junction end is altered; a read error may explain this. This chain joins TRBV6-1 and TRBJ1-6; D call uncertain. The CDR3 covers 12 residues. Germline V gene sequence: CDR1 MNHNS, CDR2 SASEGT. Here the CDR3 reads CASTLLASPPHF. Written as DNA, the CDR3 is TGTGCCAGCACCCTTTTGGCTTCACCCCCCCACTTT.

J is TRBJ1-6 and V is TRBV20-1; 7 positions agree with TRBD1. CDR1 DFQATT and CDR2 SNEGSKA come from the germline V gene (reference sequence). This CDR3 region has 14 residues. DNA of the CDR3: TGCAGCTCCTGGGACAGCTCATATAATTCACCCCTCCACTTT. As protein: CSSWDSSYNSPLHF.

The chain combines TRBV7-2 with TRBJ2-2; 12 bases are a match to TRBD2. V trimming: 3 bases; J trimming: 7 bases; junction bases outside the gene matches: 9. The V gene's germline CDR1 is SGHTA and CDR2 FQGNSA. CDR3 length equals 17 residues. The CDR3 sequence is CASSLVASGRANGELFF. In nucleotides, the CDR3 is TGTGCCAGCAGCTTGGTGGCTAGCGGGAGGGCCAACGGGGAGCTGTTTTTT.

This clonotype was counted between two and nine times. The chain uses TRBV6-2 or TRBV6-3 and TRBJ2-7; D unclear. The CDR3 length is 12 residues. Trimming shortened V by 2 bases and J by 7 bases, and 9 bases separated the two germline ends. Per the germline V gene, CDR1 is MNHEY and CDR2 is SVGEGT. The chain's CDR3 is CASSYPPREQYF. As DNA, the CDR3 is TGTGCCAGCAGTTACCCCCCCCGGGAGCAGTACTTC.